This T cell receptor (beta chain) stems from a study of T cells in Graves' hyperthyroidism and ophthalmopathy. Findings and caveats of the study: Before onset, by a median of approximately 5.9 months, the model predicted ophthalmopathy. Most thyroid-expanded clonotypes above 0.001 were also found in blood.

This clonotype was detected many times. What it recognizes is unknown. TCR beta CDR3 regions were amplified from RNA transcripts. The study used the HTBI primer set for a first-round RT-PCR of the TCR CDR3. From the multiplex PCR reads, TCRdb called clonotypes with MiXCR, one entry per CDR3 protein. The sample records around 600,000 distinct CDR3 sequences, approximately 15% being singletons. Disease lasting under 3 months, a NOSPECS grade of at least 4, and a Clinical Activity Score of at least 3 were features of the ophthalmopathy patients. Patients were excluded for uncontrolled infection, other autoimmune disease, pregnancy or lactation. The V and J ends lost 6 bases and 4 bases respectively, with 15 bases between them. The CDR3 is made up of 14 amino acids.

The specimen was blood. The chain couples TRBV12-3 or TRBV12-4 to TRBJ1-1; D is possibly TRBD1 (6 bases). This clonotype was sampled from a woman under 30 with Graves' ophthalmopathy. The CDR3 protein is CASSLLGGPTEAFF. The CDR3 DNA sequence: TGTGCCAGCAGCCTCCTAGGGGGGCCCACTGAAGCTTTCTTT.